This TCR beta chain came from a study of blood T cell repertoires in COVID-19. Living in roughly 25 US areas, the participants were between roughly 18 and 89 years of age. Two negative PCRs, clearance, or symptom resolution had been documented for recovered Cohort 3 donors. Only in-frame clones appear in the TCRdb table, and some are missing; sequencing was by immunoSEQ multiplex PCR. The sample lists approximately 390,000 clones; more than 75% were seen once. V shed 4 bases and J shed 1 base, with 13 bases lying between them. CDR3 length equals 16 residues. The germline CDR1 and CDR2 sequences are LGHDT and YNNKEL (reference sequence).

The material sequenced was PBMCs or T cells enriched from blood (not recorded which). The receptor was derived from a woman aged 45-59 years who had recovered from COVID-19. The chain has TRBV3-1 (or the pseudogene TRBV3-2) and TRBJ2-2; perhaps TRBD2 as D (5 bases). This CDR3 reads CASSLLFGENTGELFF. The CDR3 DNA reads TGTGCCAGCAGCCTTCTCTTCGGGGAGAACACCGGGGAGCTGTTTTTT.